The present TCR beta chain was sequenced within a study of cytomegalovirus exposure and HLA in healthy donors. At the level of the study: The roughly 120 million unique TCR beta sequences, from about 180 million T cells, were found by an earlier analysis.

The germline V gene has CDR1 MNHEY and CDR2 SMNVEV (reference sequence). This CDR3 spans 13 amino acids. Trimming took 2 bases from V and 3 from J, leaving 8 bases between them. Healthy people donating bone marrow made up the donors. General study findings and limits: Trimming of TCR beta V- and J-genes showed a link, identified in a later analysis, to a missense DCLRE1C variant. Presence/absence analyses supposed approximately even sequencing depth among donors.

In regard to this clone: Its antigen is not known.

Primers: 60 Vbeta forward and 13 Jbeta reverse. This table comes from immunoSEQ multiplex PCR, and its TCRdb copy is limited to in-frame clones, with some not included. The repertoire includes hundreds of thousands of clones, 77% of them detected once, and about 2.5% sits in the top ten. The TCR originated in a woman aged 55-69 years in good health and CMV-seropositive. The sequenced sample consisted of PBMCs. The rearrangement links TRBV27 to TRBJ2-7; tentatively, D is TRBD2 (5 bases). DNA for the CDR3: TGTGCCAGCAGTTTAAAAGCGGTCTACGAGCAGTACTTC. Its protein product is CASSLKAVYEQYF.